A selection of T cell receptor beta chains follows, all from one sample in a study of shared clonotypes between healthy human individuals. Clones were sequenced by immunoSEQ multiplex PCR, and TCRdb holds only the in-frame ones, with some missing. This sample has about 2.2 million clones, with roughly 93% found just once. The sequencing input was naive CD8+ T cells from PBMCs. These receptors originate from a man younger than 35 in good health. Some clones in this sample may be carry-over from other donors' samples. The CDR3 runs from the conserved cysteine through the conserved F or W. The D gene is left open where the match is weak. Not all rows give a size; the values are once, few, many and, for expanded clones, a class.

v_gene,d_gene,abundance,j_gene,CDR3nt,CDR3aa
TRBV27,TRBD2,-,TRBJ2-7,TGTGCCAGCAGTCCAAAAGCGGGAGGAACCTACGAGCAGTACTTC,CASSPKAGGTYEQYF
TRBV7-9,TRBD2,-,TRBJ2-1,TGTGCCAGCAGCTTAGAGTCTAGCGGGAGAGGCAATGAGCAGTTCTTC,CASSLESSGRGNEQFF
TRBV11-2,TRBD2,-,TRBJ2-3,TGTGCCAGCCGTGAGAGGGCTAGCGGGGGCAGCACAGATACGCAGTATTTT,CASRERASGGSTDTQYF
TRBV6-1,-,-,TRBJ2-1,TGTGCCAGCAGACCCTCTGGCAATGAGCAGTTCTTC,CASRPSGNEQFF
TRBV7-9,TRBD2,once,TRBJ2-1,TGTGCCAGCAGCTCCGGGAGGAATGAGCAGTTCTTC,CASSSGRNEQFF
TRBV10-3,TRBD2,-,TRBJ2-7,TGTGCCATCAGTGAGTCGACTCGAACAACCCCGGGACTAGCGGGATTCTTAACCTACGAGCAGTACTTC,CAISESTRTTPGLAGFLTYEQYF
TRBV7-9,TRBD1,-,TRBJ2-7,TGTGCCAGCACCCACCCCCCGGGACAGGGGGGCTCCGCCCACGAGCAGTACTTC,CASTHPPGQGGSAHEQYF
TRBV4-1,-,-,TRBJ1-2,TGCGCCAGCAGCCAAGAAAAGGCAGGTGACTATGGCTACACCTTC,CASSQEKAGDYGYTF
TRBV7-9,-,-,TRBJ2-7,TGTGCCAGCAGTTACTGGGCCCGGGGCGTCGACGAGCAGTACTTC,CASSYWARGVDEQYF
TRBV10-1,-,-,TRBJ1-2,TGCGCCAGCAGCCCGGGACTGATGAACTATGGCTACACCTTC,CASSPGLMNYGYTF
TRBV2,TRBD1,-,TRBJ2-1,TGTGCCAGCAGGTCCGGGACAGGATACAATGAGCAGTTCTTC,CASRSGTGYNEQFF
TRBV7-6,-,-,TRBJ1-5,TGTGCCAGCAGCTTAGATTCGGGGGCGGGCAATCAGCCCCAGCATTTT,CASSLDSGAGNQPQHF
TRBV7-2,TRBD2,-,TRBJ2-7,TGTGCCAGCAGCTTAGCAGGGACTAGCGCCGAGTACGAGCAGTACTTC,CASSLAGTSAEYEQYF
TRBV7-2,-,-,TRBJ2-1,TGTGCCAGCAGCTCCCGGTACTGGGACGGAACCTACAATGAGCAGTTCTTC,CASSSRYWDGTYNEQFF
TRBV4-3,-,-,TRBJ1-4,TGCGCCAGCAGCCATCCCGGGACTGCTCCTAATGAAAAACTGTTTTTT,CASSHPGTAPNEKLFF